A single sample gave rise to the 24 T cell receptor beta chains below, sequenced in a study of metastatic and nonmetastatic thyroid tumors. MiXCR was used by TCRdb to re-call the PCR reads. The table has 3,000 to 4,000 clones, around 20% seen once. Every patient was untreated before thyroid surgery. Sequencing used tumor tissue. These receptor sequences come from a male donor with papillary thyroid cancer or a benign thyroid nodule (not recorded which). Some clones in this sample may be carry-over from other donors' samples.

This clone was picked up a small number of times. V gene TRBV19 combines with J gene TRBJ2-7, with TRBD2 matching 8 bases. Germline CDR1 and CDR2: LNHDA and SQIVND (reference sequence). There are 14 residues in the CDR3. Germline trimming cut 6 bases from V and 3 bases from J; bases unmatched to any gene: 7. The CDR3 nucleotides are TGTGCCAGTAGCCGGGGGGGCCAGGGCTACGAGCAGTACTTC. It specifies CASSRGGQGYEQYF.

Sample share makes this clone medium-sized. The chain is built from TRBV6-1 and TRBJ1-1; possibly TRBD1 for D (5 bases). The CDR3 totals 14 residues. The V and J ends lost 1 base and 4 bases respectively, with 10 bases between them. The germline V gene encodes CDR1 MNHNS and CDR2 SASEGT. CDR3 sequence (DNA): TGTGCCAGCAGTGAAGTCTTTAGGGGCACTGAAGCTTTCTTT. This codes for CASSEVFRGTEAFF.

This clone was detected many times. CDR3 sequence: CASSLSLYNEQFF. In nucleotides, the CDR3 is TGTGCCAGCAGCTTATCTTTATACAATGAGCAGTTCTTC. This rearrangement joins TRBV11-2 to TRBJ2-1, with D uncertain. CDR3 length: 13 residues. V lost 2 bases and J lost 4, with 6 bases in between. CDR1 is SGHAT, CDR2 FQNNGV, per germline.

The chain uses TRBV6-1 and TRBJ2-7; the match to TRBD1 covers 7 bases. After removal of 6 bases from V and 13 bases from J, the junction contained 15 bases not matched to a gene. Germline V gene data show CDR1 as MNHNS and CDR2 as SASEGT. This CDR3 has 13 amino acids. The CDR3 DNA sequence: TGTGCCAGCAGCCAAACCGGGACAGCCGCATACTACTTC. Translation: CASSQTGTAAYYF.

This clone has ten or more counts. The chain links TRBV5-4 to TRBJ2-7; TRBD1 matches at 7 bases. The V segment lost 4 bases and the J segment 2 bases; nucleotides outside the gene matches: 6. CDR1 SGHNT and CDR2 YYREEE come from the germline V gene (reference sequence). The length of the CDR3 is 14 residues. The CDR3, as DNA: TGTGCCAGCAGCCGTGGACAGGAAGCCTACGAGCAGTACTTC. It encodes CASSRGQEAYEQYF.

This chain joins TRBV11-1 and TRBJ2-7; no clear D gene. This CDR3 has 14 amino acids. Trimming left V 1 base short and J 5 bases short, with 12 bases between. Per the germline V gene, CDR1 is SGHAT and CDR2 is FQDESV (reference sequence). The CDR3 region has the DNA TGTGCCAGCAGCTTAGACGGTCCCCTCGACGAGCAGTACTTC. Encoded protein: CASSLDGPLDEQYF.

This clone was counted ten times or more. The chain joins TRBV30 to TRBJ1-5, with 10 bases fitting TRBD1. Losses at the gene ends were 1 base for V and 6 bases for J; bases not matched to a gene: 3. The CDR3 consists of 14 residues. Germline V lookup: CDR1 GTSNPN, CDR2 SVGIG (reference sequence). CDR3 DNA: TGTGCCTGGAGTGAGGGACAGGGGTTTCAGCCCCAGCATTTT. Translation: CAWSEGQGFQPQHF.

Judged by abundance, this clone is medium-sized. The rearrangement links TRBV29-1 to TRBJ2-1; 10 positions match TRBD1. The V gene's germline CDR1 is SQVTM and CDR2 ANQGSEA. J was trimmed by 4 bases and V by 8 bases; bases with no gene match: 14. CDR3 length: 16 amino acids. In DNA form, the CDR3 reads TGCAGCTTCAAAGGGTCGGACAGGGGGGTTTACAATGAGCAGTTCTTC. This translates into CSFKGSDRGVYNEQFF.

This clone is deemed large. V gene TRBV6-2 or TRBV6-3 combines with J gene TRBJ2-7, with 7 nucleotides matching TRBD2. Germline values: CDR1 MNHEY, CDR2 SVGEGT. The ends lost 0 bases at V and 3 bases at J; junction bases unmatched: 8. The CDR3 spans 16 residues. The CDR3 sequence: CASSYSRFRGDYEQYF. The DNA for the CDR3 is TGTGCCAGCAGTTACTCGAGGTTTCGGGGGGACTACGAGCAGTACTTC.

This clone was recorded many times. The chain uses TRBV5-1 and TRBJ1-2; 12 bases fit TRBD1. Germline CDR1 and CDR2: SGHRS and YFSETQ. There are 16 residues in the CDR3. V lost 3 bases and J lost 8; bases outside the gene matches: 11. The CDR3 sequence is CASSSSWGQGALGYTF. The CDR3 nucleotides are TGCGCCAGCAGCTCGAGCTGGGGACAGGGGGCTTTAGGCTACACCTTC.

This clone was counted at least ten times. CDR3: CASSHVGGDTIYF. CDR3 sequence (DNA): TGTGCCAGCAGCCACGTGGGGGGGGACACCATATATTTT. V and J are TRBV3-1 and TRBJ1-3; TRBD1 might be the D (5 bases). With 3 bases removed from V and 8 bases from J, the gap between germline ends came to 11 bases. CDR1 and CDR2 (germline): LGHDT, YNNKEL (reference sequence). The CDR3 is 13 residues long.

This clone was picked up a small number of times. For the CDR3, the DNA is TGTGCCAGCAGCAGAAGGGGTATTAGCCATCCCCTCCACTTT. It yields the protein CASSRRGISHPLHF. J is TRBJ1-6 and V is TRBV6-1, with D possibly matching TRBD1 (5 bases). V lost 6 bases and J 13 bases, leaving 19 bases between the germline ends. CDR1 is MNHNS and CDR2 is SASEGT in the germline V gene. The CDR3 is 14 residues long.

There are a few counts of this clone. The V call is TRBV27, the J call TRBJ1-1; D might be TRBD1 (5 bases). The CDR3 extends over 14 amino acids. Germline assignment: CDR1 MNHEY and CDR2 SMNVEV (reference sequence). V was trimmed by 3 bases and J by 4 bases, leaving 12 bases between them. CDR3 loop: CASSFLGGGTEAFF. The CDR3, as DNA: TGTGCCAGCAGTTTTTTGGGGGGTGGCACTGAAGCTTTCTTT.

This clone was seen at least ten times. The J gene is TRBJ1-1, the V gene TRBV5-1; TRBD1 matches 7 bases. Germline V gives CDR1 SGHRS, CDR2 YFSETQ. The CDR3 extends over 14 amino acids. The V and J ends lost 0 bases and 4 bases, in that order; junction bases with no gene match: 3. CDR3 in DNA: TGCGCCAGCAGCTTGGCCTCAGGGGGCACTGAAGCTTTCTTT. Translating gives CASSLASGGTEAFF.

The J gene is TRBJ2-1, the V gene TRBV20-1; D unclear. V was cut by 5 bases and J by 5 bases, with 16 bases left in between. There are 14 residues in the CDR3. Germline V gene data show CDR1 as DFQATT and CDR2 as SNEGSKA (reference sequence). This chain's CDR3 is CSAWGRIINNEQFF. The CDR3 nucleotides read TGCAGTGCTTGGGGTCGTATTATTAACAATGAGCAGTTCTTC.

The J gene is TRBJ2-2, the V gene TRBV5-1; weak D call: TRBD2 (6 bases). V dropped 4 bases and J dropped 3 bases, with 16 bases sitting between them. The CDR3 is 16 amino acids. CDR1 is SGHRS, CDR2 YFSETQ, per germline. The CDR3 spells CASSPAGGGHTGELFF. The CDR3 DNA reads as TGCGCCAGCAGCCCCGCCGGGGGAGGCCACACCGGGGAGCTGTTTTTT.

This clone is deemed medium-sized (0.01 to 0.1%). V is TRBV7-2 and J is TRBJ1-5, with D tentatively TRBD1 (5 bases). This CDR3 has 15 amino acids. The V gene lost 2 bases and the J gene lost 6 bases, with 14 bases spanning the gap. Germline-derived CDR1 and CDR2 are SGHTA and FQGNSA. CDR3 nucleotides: TGTGCCAGCAGCTTAACGGAGGGGCGAGGTCAGCCCCAGCATTTT. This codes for CASSLTEGRGQPQHF.

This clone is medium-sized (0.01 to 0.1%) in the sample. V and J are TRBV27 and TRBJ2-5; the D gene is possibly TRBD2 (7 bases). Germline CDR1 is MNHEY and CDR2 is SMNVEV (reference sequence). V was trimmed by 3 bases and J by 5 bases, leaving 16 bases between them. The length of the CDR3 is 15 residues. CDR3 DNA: TGTGCCAGCAGTTTTGGCAGGGGAGGGTGGGAGACCCAGTACTTC. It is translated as CASSFGRGGWETQYF.

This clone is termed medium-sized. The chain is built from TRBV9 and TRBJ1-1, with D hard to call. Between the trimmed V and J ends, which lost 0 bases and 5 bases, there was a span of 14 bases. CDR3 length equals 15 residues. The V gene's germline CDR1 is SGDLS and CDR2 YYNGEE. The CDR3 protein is CASSVAPLGRTEAFF. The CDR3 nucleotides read TGTGCCAGCAGCGTAGCCCCTCTTGGGAGGACTGAAGCTTTCTTT.

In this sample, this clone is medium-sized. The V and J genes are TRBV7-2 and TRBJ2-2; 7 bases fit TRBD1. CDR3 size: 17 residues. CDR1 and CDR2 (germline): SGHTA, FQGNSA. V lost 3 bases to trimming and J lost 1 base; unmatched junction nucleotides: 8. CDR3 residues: CASSFLTGPLNTGELFF. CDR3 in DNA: TGTGCCAGCAGCTTCTTGACAGGGCCATTGAACACCGGGGAGCTGTTTTTT. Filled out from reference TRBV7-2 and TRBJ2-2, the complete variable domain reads GAGVSQSPSNKVTEKGKDVELRCDPISGHTALYWYRQSLGQGLEFLIYFQGNSAPDKSGLPSDRFSAERTGGSVSTLTIQRTQQEDSAVYLCASSFLTGPLNTGELFFGEGSRLTVL.

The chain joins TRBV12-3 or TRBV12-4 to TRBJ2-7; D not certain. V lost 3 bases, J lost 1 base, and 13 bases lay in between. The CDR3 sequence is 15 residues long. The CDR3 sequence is CASSFGDLLSYEQYF. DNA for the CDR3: TGTGCCAGCAGTTTTGGGGATCTCCTGTCCTACGAGCAGTACTTC.

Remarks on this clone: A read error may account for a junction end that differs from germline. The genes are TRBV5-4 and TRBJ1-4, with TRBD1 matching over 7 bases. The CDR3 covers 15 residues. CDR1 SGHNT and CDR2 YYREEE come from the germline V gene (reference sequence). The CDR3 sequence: CASSHNRGIDVKLSF. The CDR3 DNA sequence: TGTGCCAGCAGCCACAACAGGGGTATTGACGTAAAACTGTCTTTT.

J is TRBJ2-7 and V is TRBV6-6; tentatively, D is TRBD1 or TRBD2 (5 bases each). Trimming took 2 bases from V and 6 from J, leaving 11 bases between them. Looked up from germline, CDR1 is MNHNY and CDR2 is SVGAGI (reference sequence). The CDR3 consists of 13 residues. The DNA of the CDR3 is TGTGCCAGCAGTTACGGGGGTTGGGGCGAGCAGTACTTC. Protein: CASSYGGWGEQYF.

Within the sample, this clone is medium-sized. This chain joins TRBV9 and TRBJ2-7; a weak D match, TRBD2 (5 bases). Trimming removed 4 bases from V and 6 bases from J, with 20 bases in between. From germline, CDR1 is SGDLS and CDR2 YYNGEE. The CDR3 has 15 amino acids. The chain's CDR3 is CASSPSEGRWSEQYF. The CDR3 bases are TGTGCCAGCAGCCCAAGCGAGGGTCGGTGGAGCGAGCAGTACTTC.